Given below is one TCR beta chain in context. Its antigen is unidentified. This entry is derived from a study of graft-versus-host responses after intestinal transplantation. Study background: Multivisceral, liver-intestinal, or isolated intestinal transplants were received by the recipients. Each recipient received anti-thymocyte globulin induction, then tacrolimus and steroids for about 3 years.

Unmatched junction bases numbered 12, after V lost 8 bases and J lost 6 bases. CDR3 length equals 14 residues. Generated by immunoSEQ multiplex PCR, the TCRdb table keeps only in-frame clones and is missing some. The repertoire holds 75,000 to 100,000 clones, with around 83% as singletons. The chain carries TRBV23-1 and TRBJ1-1; 7 positions match TRBD1. TRBV23-1 is labeled an ORF, and its function is uncertain. The receptor comes from a human donor who received an intestinal transplant. Sequenced material: unstimulated CD8+ T cells sorted from spleen or lymph node cells, taken before intestinal transplant. The CDR3 is CASAQKGAPAEAFF. Written as DNA, the CDR3 is TGCGCCAGCGCCCAAAAGGGGGCGCCGGCTGAAGCTTTCTTT.